Below, 17 T cell receptor beta chains from the same sample are listed, as sequenced in a study of CD8+CD57+ T cells in acquired aplastic anemia. Profiles of TCR beta VDJ and CDR3 were generated from a genomic DNA template. TCRdb passed the reads through MiXCR, listing each CDR3 protein once. The table lists hundreds of thousands of distinct CDR3 sequences, 55% to 75% of them singletons. Sequenced input: sorted CD4+, CD8+, or CD8+CD57+ T cells (not recorded which) from PBMCs. Every receptor here comes from a human donor in good health, serving as a control.

This clonotype came up many times. The chain employs TRBV12-3 or TRBV12-4 and TRBJ1-1; D is unclear. The CDR3 is 13 amino acids. The germline V and J ends were trimmed by 2 bases and 3 bases, with 7 bases remaining between them. The DNA for the CDR3 is TGTGCCAGCAGTTTATACGGGGACACTGAAGCTTTCTTT. Residues: CASSLYGDTEAFF.

This clonotype was seen only once. The V and J genes are TRBV7-2 and TRBJ1-1, with D perhaps matching TRBD1 (5 bases). V dropped 6 bases and J dropped 3 bases, with 17 bases sitting between them. The CDR3 totals 15 residues. The germline gives CDR1 SGHTA, CDR2 FQGNSA. This CDR3 is CASRAHGRGDTEAFF. CDR3 bases: TGTGCCAGCAGGGCTCACGGACGGGGGGACACTGAAGCTTTCTTT.

This clonotype was picked up many times. The chain links TRBV9 to TRBJ1-1; D uncertain. V shed 5 bases and J shed 1 base, with 9 bases lying between them. Germline CDR1 is SGDLS and CDR2 is YYNGEE. This CDR3 has 13 residues. Here the CDR3 reads CASSQGENTEAFF. The CDR3 DNA reads TGTGCCAGCAGTCAAGGTGAGAACACTGAAGCTTTCTTT.

The chain uses TRBV7-8 and TRBJ1-1; 7 bases map to TRBD1. V gave up 4 bases and J gave up 5 bases; unmatched junction bases: 10. The V gene's germline CDR1 is SGHVS and CDR2 FQNEAQ. There are 15 residues in the CDR3. CDR3 amino acids: CASSSPTGVRTEAFF. The CDR3 coding sequence is TGTGCCAGCAGCTCTCCCACAGGGGTGAGGACTGAAGCTTTCTTT.

This clonotype was counted between two and nine times. This chain connects TRBV15 to TRBJ1-2; D is uncertain. Trimming stripped 0 bases from V and 2 bases from J, with 7 bases between. The CDR3 covers 14 residues. Germline CDR1 LNHNV, CDR2 YYDKDF (reference sequence). The DNA for the CDR3 is TGTGCCACCAGCAGAGATTGGCGCAACTATGGCTACACCTTC. Translated: CATSRDWRNYGYTF. Looking up the rest from reference TRBV15 and TRBJ1-2 gives the full variable domain: DAMVIQNPRYQVTQFGKPVTLSCSQTLNHNVMYWYQQKSSQAPKLLFHYYDKDFNNEADTPDNFQSRRPNTSFCFLDIRSPGLGDTAMYLCATSRDWRNYGYTFGSGTRLTVV.

This clonotype was detected many times. The chain joins TRBV12-3 or TRBV12-4 to TRBJ1-1, with a possible D match to TRBD1 (6 bases). V lost 6 bases to trimming and J lost 4 bases, with 15 bases between them. The CDR3 is made up of 14 amino acids. CDR3 coding DNA: TGTGCCAGCAGCTTACGCACAGGGATCACTGAAGCTTTCTTT. Residues: CASSLRTGITEAFF.

This clonotype was seen more than once but under ten times. The rearrangement uses TRBV25-1 and TRBJ1-1; D remains unclear. V gave up 0 bases and J gave up 2 bases, with 7 bases separating them. The CDR3 has 14 residues. Germline-derived CDR1 and CDR2 are MGHDK and SYGVNS. This chain's CDR3 is CASSEYQDNTEAFF. For the CDR3, the DNA is TGTGCCAGCAGTGAATACCAGGATAACACTGAAGCTTTCTTT.

The chain recombines TRBV7-2 with TRBJ1-1, with D tentatively TRBD1 (5 bases). Trimming took off 5 bases at V and 1 base at J, with 11 bases between the two ends. CDR1 is SGHTA, CDR2 FQGNSA, per germline. The CDR3 consists of 14 residues. The CDR3 sequence is CASSTSRANTEAFF. The CDR3 nucleotides are TGTGCCAGCAGCACAAGCAGGGCGAACACTGAAGCTTTCTTT.

Remarks on this clonotype: The conserved final phenylalanine or tryptophan is absent from the CDR3, which likely points to a read error. The limits of the CDR3 on the DNA are not certain, so only TCRdb's listed CDR3 is given. The chain's CDR3 is CASSAGVELQTVI. The J gene is TRBJ1-1, the V gene TRBV7-8; the table's TRBD1 call for D was not verified on the DNA. Germline CDR1 SGHVS, CDR2 FQNEAQ. The CDR3 is 13 residues long, counting both termini.

To note about this clonotype: As the CDR3 is not closed by the conserved phenylalanine or tryptophan, this likely results from a read error. This sequence joins TRBV29-1 and TRBJ2-5, with 9 bases lining up with TRBD1. The trim removed 6 bases at V and 2 bases at J, leaving 4 bases unmatched. Germline V lookup: CDR1 SQVTM, CDR2 ANQGSEA. CDR3 size: 13 residues. In nucleotides, the CDR3 is TGCAGCGTAGGGACAGGGACGCAAGAGACCCAGTACGTC. Translation: CSVGTGTQETQYV.

About this clonotype itself: The junction departs from germline at one end; a sequencing error may be responsible. The chain uses TRBV7-2 and TRBJ2-5, with 12 bases aligning to TRBD2. The V gene's germline CDR1 is SGHTA and CDR2 FQGNSA. This CDR3 has 16 residues. CDR3 loop: CASSFGLAGGWQTKYF. The DNA of the CDR3 is TGTGCCAGCAGCTTCGGTCTAGCGGGGGGGTGGCAGACCAAGTACTTC.

The rearrangement uses TRBV11-2 and TRBJ2-7; D is perhaps TRBD2 (5 bases). Trimming removed 8 bases from V and 9 bases from J, with 20 bases in between. The CDR3 runs 13 residues. Germline V gene lookup returns CDR1 SGHAT and CDR2 FQNNGV. The CDR3 protein is CASLGGLKDAQYF. For the CDR3, the DNA is TGTGCCAGCCTCGGAGGTCTGAAGGACGCGCAGTACTTC.

The sample holds many counts of this clonotype. This chain uses TRBV7-2 with TRBJ2-7, with D perhaps TRBD1 (5 bases). Trimming cost V 1 base and J 3 bases, with 13 bases left between them. The CDR3 length is 15 residues. The germline gives CDR1 SGHTA, CDR2 FQGNSA. The CDR3 sequence is CASSLVGQGGYEQYF. CDR3 in DNA: TGTGCCAGCAGCTTAGTCGGCCAGGGCGGCTACGAGCAGTACTTC. Complete variable domain (other parts from reference TRBV7-2 and TRBJ2-7): GAGVSQSPSNKVTEKGKDVELRCDPISGHTALYWYRQSLGQGLEFLIYFQGNSAPDKSGLPSDRFSAERTGGSVSTLTIQRTQQEDSAVYLCASSLVGQGGYEQYFGPGTRLTVT.

This clonotype was found once. Lacking the conserved final phenylalanine or tryptophan, this CDR3 likely reflects a read error. It is unclear where the CDR3 begins or ends on the DNA, so no DNA is shown, and the CDR3 is as TCRdb lists it. J is TRBJ2-1 and V is TRBV7-3; TRBD2, the table's D call, lacks a check against the DNA. The CDR3 totals 13 residues, both ends included. Germline values: CDR1 SGHTA, CDR2 FQGTGA. CDR3 residues: CASSLGVGHWSFL.

This chain uses TRBV5-1 with TRBJ2-3, with 11 bases identical to TRBD2. J lost 8 bases, V lost 0 bases, and 8 bases had no gene match. The CDR3 contains 16 residues. The V gene's germline CDR1 is SGHRS and CDR2 YFSETQ. CDR3 amino acids: CASSLGLAGGLGTQYF. As DNA, the CDR3 is TGCGCCAGCAGCTTGGGCCTAGCGGGGGGCCTCGGTACGCAGTATTTT.

For this clonotype: Likely a read error: the CDR3 ends without its conserved phenylalanine or tryptophan. Because the CDR3's place on the DNA is in doubt, the DNA is left out and the CDR3 is given as listed by TCRdb. The V and J genes are TRBV10-3 and TRBJ2-6. The germline CDR1 and CDR2 sequences are ENHRY and SYGVKD. The CDR3 length equals 16 residues, ends included. The CDR3 loop is CATSDRKRAGANVLSC.

This chain connects TRBV25-1 to TRBJ2-2; possible D gene TRBD1, 5 bases. Trimming pared 3 bases from V and 4 bases from J, leaving 12 bases between. CDR3 length: 15 residues. Germline V gene data show CDR1 as MGHDK and CDR2 as SYGVNS. CDR3 sequence: CASSEPGRFTGELFF. The CDR3 region has the DNA TGTGCCAGCAGTGAGCCAGGGCGGTTCACCGGGGAGCTGTTTTTT.